A selection of T cell receptor beta chains follows, all from one sample in a study of human T cells and chemical hapten exposure. TCRdb called the RACE reads again in MiXCR, with one record for every CDR3 protein. The sample yields roughly 40,000 distinct CDR3 sequences, roughly a tenth seen once. Sequenced here: whole blood, sampled in connection with sensitization to the hapten diphenylcyclopropenone (DPC). These receptors all come from a woman aged 30 to 39 with alopecia areata. Some clones in this sample may be carry-over from other donors' samples. CDR3s include the opening cysteine and the closing phenylalanine or tryptophan. The D gene is left open where the match is weak. Not all rows give a size; the values are once, few, many and, for expanded clones, a class.

v_call	cdr3_length	d_call	j_call	clone_size	cdr3_aa	cdr3_nt
TRBV7-2	18	TRBD2	TRBJ2-3	many	CASSLSSGGGGSTDTQYF	TGTGCCAGCAGCTTATCTAGCGGGGGGGGAGGCAGCACAGATACGCAGTATTTT
TRBV2	15	TRBD1	TRBJ2-3	few	CASSGQGGGTDTQYF	TGTGCCAGCAGCGGACAGGGTGGAGGGACAGATACGCAGTATTTT
TRBV5-8	16	.	TRBJ1-5	few	CASSPRQVMSNQPQHF	TGTGCCAGCAGCCCCAGACAGGTTATGAGCAATCAGCCCCAGCATTTT
TRBV12-3/TRBV12-4	15	TRBD1	TRBJ1-5	many	CASSLGQGNNQPQHF	TGTGCCAGCAGTCTCGGACAGGGTAACAATCAGCCCCAGCATTTT
TRBV19	13	TRBD1	TRBJ1-6	many	CASRPGGDSPLHF	TGTGCCAGTAGACCAGGGGGCGATTCACCCCTCCACTTT
TRBV3-1	16	TRBD1	TRBJ2-7	few	CASSQRGTGGTGEQYF	TGTGCCAGCAGCCAGAGGGGGACAGGGGGAACTGGCGAGCAGTACTTC
TRBV9	15	.	TRBJ2-1	many	CASSVSALGNNEQFF	TGTGCCAGCAGCGTATCCGCCCTCGGGAACAATGAGCAGTTCTTC
TRBV4-3	16	.	TRBJ1-3	.	CASSQDWGGAGNTIYF	TGCGCCAGCAGCCAAGATTGGGGGGGTGCTGGAAACACCATATATTTT
TRBV20-1	16	TRBD1	TRBJ2-7	many	CSASLRGTGRAYEQYF	TGCAGTGCTAGTCTTCGCGGGACAGGGAGGGCCTACGAGCAGTACTTC
TRBV14	16	.	TRBJ2-1	.	CASSPSASAYYNEQFF	TGTGCCAGCAGCCCATCGGCTAGCGCTTACTACAATGAGCAGTTCTTC
TRBV6-6	14	.	TRBJ2-3	few	CASSYSFNMDTQYF	TGTGCCAGCAGTTACTCGTTCAATATGGATACGCAGTATTTT
TRBV19	17	TRBD2	TRBJ2-1	many	CASSIDGPGLVVPEQFF	TGTGCCAGTAGTATAGATGGGCCTGGACTAGTTGTCCCTGAGCAGTTCTTC
TRBV27	13	.	TRBJ1-4	many	CASSPRTVEKLFF	TGTGCCAGCAGTCCTAGGACGGTTGAAAAACTGTTTTTT
TRBV11-2	14	.	TRBJ2-5	many	CASSFPNRGETQYF	TGTGCCAGCAGCTTCCCTAACCGGGGGGAGACCCAGTACTTC
TRBV15	13	TRBD1	TRBJ2-7	many	CATSRDRGNEQYF	TGTGCCACCAGCAGGGACAGGGGGAACGAGCAGTACTTC
TRBV2	14	TRBD1	TRBJ2-7	.	CASSEQGEIYKQYF	TGTGCCAGCAGCGAACAGGGGGAGATCTACAAGCAGTACTTC
TRBV30	14	.	TRBJ2-7	.	CAWIPGASSYEQYF	TGTGCCTGGATACCAGGGGCAAGCTCCTACGAGCAGTACTTC
TRBV4-3	15	.	TRBJ1-6	few	CASSQERGSNSPLHF	TGCGCCAGCAGCCAAGAAAGAGGGTCAAATTCACCCCTCCACTTT
TRBV12-3/TRBV12-4	15	.	TRBJ1-1	few	CASSFSTVSVTEAFF	TGTGCCAGCAGTTTTTCGACTGTCTCCGTCACTGAAGCTTTCTTT
TRBV20-1	16	.	TRBJ2-4	few	CSARDLAGVAKNIQYF	TGCAGTGCTAGAGATCTGGCAGGGGTGGCCAAAAACATTCAGTACTTC
TRBV24-1	12	.	TRBJ2-2	.	CATSGRDGELFF	TGTGCCACCAGTGGCAGGGACGGGGAGCTGTTTTTT
TRBV28	14	.	TRBJ2-7	.	CASSSTRSSYEQYF	TGTGCCAGCAGTTCCACGCGAAGCTCCTACGAGCAGTACTTC
TRBV11-2	15	TRBD1	TRBJ1-2	.	CASTPTLTGGFGYTF	TGTGCCAGCACTCCCACTCTGACAGGGGGCTTTGGCTACACCTTC
TRBV29-1	12	.	TRBJ2-4	.	CSVGDRQNIQYF	TGCAGCGTGGGAGACAGACAAAACATTCAGTACTTC
TRBV9	14	.	TRBJ1-4	few	CASSVGSRVEKLFF	TGTGCCAGCAGCGTAGGGAGCCGAGTCGAAAAACTGTTTTTT
TRBV5-1	15	.	TRBJ2-7	few	CASSLGTGRNYEQYF	TGCGCCAGCAGCTTGGGAACAGGGCGAAACTACGAGCAGTACTTC
TRBV27	12	.	TRBJ1-1	few	CASSNWNTEAFF	TGTGCCAGCTCCAACTGGAACACTGAAGCTTTCTTT
TRBV4-2	16	TRBD2	TRBJ2-3	few	CASSQASGGATDTQYF	TGTGCCAGCAGCCAAGCTAGCGGGGGTGCCACAGATACGCAGTATTTT